Presented here are 28 T cell receptor beta chains from one specimen sequenced in a study of cytomegalovirus exposure and HLA in healthy donors. 60 Vbeta and 13 Jbeta primers were used in PCR. Profiled with immunoSEQ multiplex PCR; TCRdb holds only in-frame clones, not every one. This sample has 85,000 to 130,000 clones; about 74% occur once, and the top ten carry 4.8%. The sample was PBMCs. The receptors originated from a woman younger than 35 in good health and CMV-seropositive.

The rearrangement links TRBV15 to TRBJ2-1; 10 nucleotides line up with TRBD2. J was trimmed by 0 bases and V by 1 base; bases with no gene match: 6. The CDR3 is made up of 18 amino acids. The germline gives CDR1 LNHNV, CDR2 YYDKDF (reference sequence). The CDR3 bases are TGTGCCACCAGCAGAGTTCACTCTAGCGGGAGCTCCTACAATGAGCAGTTCTTC. Its translation is CATSRVHSSGSSYNEQFF.

This CDR3 is CASSQDVGQGYEQYF. The DNA of the CDR3 is TGCGCCAGCAGCCAAGACGTAGGACAGGGCTACGAGCAGTACTTC. This chain links TRBV4-3 with TRBJ2-7, with 8 bases fitting TRBD1. The V segment lost 0 bases and the J segment 3 bases; nucleotides outside the gene matches: 4. This CDR3 contains 15 residues. Germline loops: CDR1 LGHNA, CDR2 YSLEER.

As for this clone: At one of its ends the junction is not consistent with the germline gene, which may arise from a read error. The chain employs TRBV7-3 and TRBJ2-1; tentative D call: TRBD2 (5 bases). The CDR3 has 13 residues. Germline V gene data show CDR1 as SGHTA and CDR2 as FQGTGA. The CDR3 here is CASSLDSSNEQFF. The CDR3 DNA reads as TGTGCCAGCAGCCTGGACTCCTCCAATGAGCAGTTCTTC.

V gene TRBV4-3 combines with J gene TRBJ2-5, with D tentatively TRBD2 (6 bases). This CDR3 is built from 16 residues. Per the germline V gene, CDR1 is LGHNA and CDR2 is YSLEER. V lost 3 bases to trimming and J lost 4 bases, with 18 bases between them. CDR3 coding DNA: TGCGCCAGCAGCCAGGGCCCGGACGGGGGTAGAGAGACCCAGTACTTC. This sequence encodes CASSQGPDGGRETQYF.

The chain links TRBV4-1 to TRBJ2-1, with TRBD1 matching 7 bases. This CDR3 is 16 amino acids long. Germline V gene data show CDR1 as MGHRA and CDR2 as YSYEKL. Trimming at V came to 1 base and at J to 5 bases, leaving 8 bases not matched to a gene. For the CDR3, the DNA is TGCGCCAGCAGCCAAGGGGTCTTTACAGGGGACAATGAGCAGTTCTTC. As protein: CASSQGVFTGDNEQFF.

This sequence joins TRBV29-1 and TRBJ2-6; D is possibly TRBD2 (5 bases). Between the trimmed V and J ends, which lost 0 bases and 4 bases, there was a span of 16 bases. The CDR3 loop spans 17 amino acids. CDR1 and CDR2 from the germline V gene are SQVTM and ANQGSEA. CDR3 coding DNA: TGCAGCGTTGAAGAAGGTGGTGGCGTAGCGGGGGCCAACGTCCTGACTTTC. It yields the protein CSVEEGGGVAGANVLTF.

The chain links TRBV16 to TRBJ2-3, with D perhaps matching TRBD2 (6 bases). Trimming stripped 0 bases from V and 2 bases from J, with 12 bases between. CDR3 length equals 16 residues. Per germline, CDR1 KGHSY and CDR2 FQNENV. The CDR3 spells CASSQSRGGTTDTQYF. The CDR3 DNA is TGTGCCAGCAGCCAATCTCGGGGCGGGACCACAGATACGCAGTATTTT.

The sample holds a few counts of this clone. The chain couples TRBV4-3 to TRBJ2-7, with D possibly TRBD1 on 6 matching bases. The V end lost 3 bases, the J end lost 0 bases, and 12 bases lay between the germline ends. This CDR3 is built from 15 residues. Looked up from germline, CDR1 is LGHNA and CDR2 is YSLEER. The CDR3: CASSQGPTGSYEQYF. The DNA for the CDR3 is TGCGCCAGCAGCCAGGGCCCGACAGGCTCCTACGAGCAGTACTTC.

CDR3 bases: TGTGCCAGCAGCCGACGGGTAGACTCGGCCTACGAGCAGTACTTC. This gives the protein CASSRRVDSAYEQYF. The chain joins TRBV6-1 to TRBJ2-7; D ambiguous. Trimming took 6 bases from V and 2 from J, leaving 17 bases between them. CDR1 is MNHNS, CDR2 SASEGT, per germline. The CDR3 has 15 amino acids.

The rearrangement uses TRBV28 and TRBJ2-7, with TRBD1 as a possible D gene (7 bases). The CDR3 is made up of 14 amino acids. The germline V and J ends were trimmed by 0 bases and 7 bases, with 13 bases remaining between them. Germline V CDR1 and CDR2: MDHEN, SYDVKM. The CDR3 is CASSLWQGGREQYF. CDR3 sequence (DNA): TGTGCCAGCAGTTTATGGCAGGGGGGACGTGAGCAGTACTTC.

The V gene is TRBV5-4, the J gene TRBJ1-2, with 11 positions matching TRBD1. Looked up from germline, CDR1 is SGHNT and CDR2 is YYREEE (reference sequence). This CDR3 region has 14 residues. V lost 5 bases to trimming and J lost 6 bases; unmatched junction nucleotides: 6. For the CDR3, the DNA is TGTGCCAGCAGACCGGGACAGGGGGAGGATGGCTACACCTTC. Its translation: CASRPGQGEDGYTF.

This clone was recorded once. This chain joins TRBV27 and TRBJ1-5, with no clear D. Germline CDR1 MNHEY, CDR2 SMNVEV (reference sequence). V was shortened by 0 bases and J by 0 bases, with 6 bases between the two germline ends. The CDR3 has 15 amino acids. CDR3 bases: TGTGCCAGCAGTTTATCTCTCCCTAGCAATCAGCCCCAGCATTTT. It encodes CASSLSLPSNQPQHF.

The chain links TRBV28 to TRBJ2-7; TRBD2 might be the D (6 bases). Germline CDR1 MDHEN, CDR2 SYDVKM. The CDR3 spans 14 residues. V was cut by 2 bases and J by 3 bases, with 11 bases left in between. CDR3 in amino acids: CASSLVAEHYEQYF. DNA of the CDR3: TGTGCCAGCAGTTTAGTAGCGGAGCACTACGAGCAGTACTTC.

The V and J genes are TRBV2 and TRBJ1-5; TRBD1 matches 12 bases. CDR1 and CDR2 from the germline V gene are SNHLY and FYNNEI. V trimming: 5 bases; J trimming: 0 bases; junction bases outside the gene matches: 8. CDR3 length equals 18 residues. The CDR3 DNA reads TGTGCCAGCAGTTCGGGACAGGGGGCTAGAATTAGCAATCAGCCCCAGCATTTT. Translating gives CASSSGQGARISNQPQHF.

A few counts support this clone. The chain links TRBV20-1 to TRBJ1-2; possibly TRBD1 for D (6 bases). Trimming left V 8 bases short and J 8 bases short, with 12 bases between. The germline V gene has CDR1 DFQATT and CDR2 SNEGSKA (reference sequence). This CDR3 has 10 residues. The CDR3 DNA reads TGCAGTAGGGGGTCTGAAGGCTACACCTTC. Amino acids: CSRGSEGYTF.

The chain carries TRBV30 and TRBJ2-3, with D possibly TRBD2 on 6 matching bases. V lost 3 bases and J lost 3, with 10 bases in between. CDR1 is GTSNPN, CDR2 SVGIG, per germline (reference sequence). The CDR3 sequence is 13 residues long. The CDR3 region is CAWSTGATDTQYF. CDR3 coding DNA: TGTGCCTGGAGCACGGGAGCTACAGATACGCAGTATTTT.

The rearrangement joins TRBV27 to TRBJ2-7; 7 bases match TRBD1. In germline, CDR1 is MNHEY, CDR2 SMNVEV (reference sequence). Germline trimming cut 5 bases from V and 7 bases from J; bases unmatched to any gene: 11. CDR3 length: 14 residues. CDR3: CASSQQPQGQEQYF. The CDR3 nucleotides are TGTGCCAGCAGTCAGCAACCTCAGGGACAGGAGCAGTACTTC.

V usage is TRBV10-3 and J usage is TRBJ2-3, with 7 positions matching TRBD1. With 8 bases clipped from V and 2 bases from J, the junction kept 10 bases outside the gene matches. CDR3 size: 15 residues. From germline, CDR1 is ENHRY and CDR2 SYGVKD. The CDR3 coding sequence is TGTGCCATCGGCCCACGAGACAGGGTCACAGATACGCAGTATTTT. Translating it yields CAIGPRDRVTDTQYF.

V is TRBV6-1 and J is TRBJ1-5; D may be TRBD1 (5 bases). The CDR3 has 14 residues. The V gene's germline CDR1 is MNHNS and CDR2 SASEGT. V lost 6 bases to trimming and J lost 1 base, with 10 bases between them. The CDR3 coding sequence is TGTGCCAGCAGCCAGGGTTGGAGCAATCAGCCCCAGCATTTT. Amino acids: CASSQGWSNQPQHF.

This clone was recorded a few times. The J gene is TRBJ2-7, the V gene TRBV5-4; 7 bases align to TRBD1. Germline V gene sequence: CDR1 SGHNT, CDR2 YYREEE (reference sequence). CDR3 size: 12 residues. J was trimmed by 3 bases and V by 3 bases; bases with no gene match: 0. CDR3 region: CASSWDSYEQYF. DNA for the CDR3: TGTGCCAGCAGCTGGGACAGCTACGAGCAGTACTTC.

This rearrangement joins TRBV7-2 to TRBJ2-1; 8 nucleotides match TRBD2. Germline V gene data show CDR1 as SGHTA and CDR2 as FQGNSA. The CDR3 covers 15 residues. J lost 1 base, V lost 3 bases, and 2 bases had no gene match. As DNA, the CDR3 is TGTGCCAGCAGCTTTCAGCGGGGGTCCTACAATGAGCAGTTCTTC. As protein: CASSFQRGSYNEQFF.

The genes are TRBV7-8 and TRBJ2-7, with D unclear. There are 11 residues in the CDR3. Germline CDR1 and CDR2: SGHVS and FQNEAQ. With 7 bases removed from V and 4 bases from J, the gap between germline ends came to 8 bases. CDR3 residues: CASTQAYEQYF. DNA of the CDR3: TGTGCCAGCACCCAGGCGTACGAGCAGTACTTC.

The chain is built from TRBV5-1 and TRBJ1-4, with D unresolved. This CDR3 comprises 14 residues. Germline lookup yields CDR1 SGHRS and CDR2 YFSETQ. V was shortened by 5 bases and J by 0 bases, with 8 bases between the two germline ends. The CDR3: CASRTGTTNEKLFF. CDR3 nucleotide sequence: TGCGCCAGCAGAACCGGGACAACTAATGAAAAACTGTTTTTT.

The chain carries TRBV28 and TRBJ1-1; D may be TRBD1 (5 bases). The germline CDR1 and CDR2 sequences are MDHEN and SYDVKM. V was clipped by 6 bases and J by 0 bases, with 11 bases between them. This CDR3 has 14 amino acids. The CDR3 DNA is TGTGCCAGCAGCCTCGGGGGGATGAACACTGAAGCTTTCTTT. It encodes CASSLGGMNTEAFF.

CDR3 DNA sequence: TGTGCCAGTAGTATAAACAGGGGGCTTGGAGATACGCAGTATTTT. Translating gives CASSINRGLGDTQYF. The chain links TRBV19 to TRBJ2-3, with TRBD1 matching 9 bases. The CDR3 extends over 15 amino acids. The ends lost 2 bases at V and 5 bases at J; junction bases unmatched: 5. Germline CDR1 and CDR2: LNHDA and SQIVND (reference sequence).

The J gene is TRBJ2-3, the V gene TRBV27; 12 nucleotides line up with TRBD2. Germline CDR1 is MNHEY and CDR2 is SMNVEV (reference sequence). CDR3 length: 17 amino acids. Unmatched junction bases numbered 8, after V lost 5 bases and J lost 2 bases. CDR3 loop: CASSLLGLAGYTDTQYF. The DNA for the CDR3 is TGTGCCAGCAGTCTTCTAGGACTAGCGGGGTACACAGATACGCAGTATTTT.

CDR3 nucleotide sequence: TGCAGCGTCGGCCCCCCCCAGGGGTTGAACACTGAAGCTTTCTTT. It specifies CSVGPPQGLNTEAFF. The genes are TRBV29-1 and TRBJ1-1, with a tentative D call TRBD1 (6 bases). V dropped 6 bases and J dropped 0 bases, with 17 bases sitting between them. The CDR3 has 15 amino acids. Germline CDR1 reads SQVTM; CDR2 reads ANQGSEA.

The chain carries TRBV6-5 and TRBJ1-2; a possible D gene is TRBD1 (6 bases). V lost 2 bases and J lost 3, with 13 bases in between. The CDR3 runs 15 residues. The V gene's germline CDR1 is MNHEY and CDR2 SVGAGI. The CDR3 coding sequence is TGTGCCAGCAGTTACACGACAGGTCTTTACTATGGCTACACCTTC. It codes for CASSYTTGLYYGYTF.